This TCR beta chain was identified in a study of blood T cell repertoires in COVID-19. At the level of the study: Samples of COVID-19 (acute and convalescent) were obtained from the United States, Italy and Spain. T cells, B-cell-depleted T cells, or PBMCs provided the cDNA or gDNA that served as material.

In the original analysis: Reference gene primer amplification gave nucleated cell count estimates. Repertoires were generated with immunoSEQ multiplex PCR, while TCRdb's copy carries only in-frame clones and drops some. The V and J calls and clone size come from that table; D and trimming were worked out from the DNA. Here the sample spans 50,000 to 65,000 clones, 81% being singletons. The CDR3 totals 15 residues. Germline values: CDR1 LGHDT, CDR2 YNNKEL (reference sequence). The V and J ends lost 0 bases and 9 bases respectively, with 17 bases between them. Sequenced material: peripheral blood. The rearrangement uses TRBV3-1 (or the pseudogene TRBV3-2) and TRBJ2-5; D is undetermined. The TCR originated in a woman aged 55-70 years with acute or convalescent COVID-19. In nucleotides, the CDR3 is TGTGCCAGCAGCCAAGATAGACCCTCGAGGTGGGCCCAGTACTTC. It codes for CASSQDRPSRWAQYF.